The 12 T cell receptor beta chains given below trace back to one sample, sequenced in a study of cytomegalovirus exposure and HLA in healthy donors. The PCR contained 60 Vbeta and 13 Jbeta primers. TCRdb keeps only in-frame clones here, not all; method: immunoSEQ multiplex PCR. The sample records under 95,000 clones, around three quarters being singletons. The source material was PBMCs. These receptors all come from a male donor in good health and CMV-seronegative.

The chain carries TRBV30 and TRBJ2-1; weak D call: TRBD1 (6 bases). The CDR3 spans 14 residues. Trimming stripped 2 bases from V and 8 bases from J, with 16 bases between. Germline lookup yields CDR1 GTSNPN and CDR2 SVGIG (reference sequence). CDR3 loop: CAWSTRTAADEQFF. The CDR3 DNA is TGTGCCTGGAGTACCCGGACAGCGGCCGATGAGCAGTTCTTC.

This clone was recorded a few times. The chain recombines TRBV19 with TRBJ1-2; no clear D. The length of the CDR3 is 14 residues. Germline-derived CDR1 and CDR2 are LNHDA and SQIVND (reference sequence). Trimming took 11 bases from V and 2 from J, leaving 18 bases between them. The CDR3 is CAASTATGNYGYTF. CDR3 in DNA: TGTGCCGCTTCAACCGCGACGGGGAACTATGGCTACACCTTC. Full variable domain (missing parts from reference TRBV19 and TRBJ1-2): DGGITQSPKYLFRKEGQNVTLSCEQNLNHDAMYWYRQDPGQGLRLIYYSQIVNDFQKGDIAEGYSVSREKKESFPLTVTSAQKNPTAFYLCAASTATGNYGYTFGSGTRLTVV.

The chain is built from TRBV28 and TRBJ1-1; no clear D gene. V was trimmed by 2 bases and J by 0 bases, leaving 10 bases between them. The CDR3 contains 15 residues. Germline V gives CDR1 MDHEN, CDR2 SYDVKM. CDR3 coding DNA: TGTGCCAGCAGTTTACTGGCAGGAATGAACACTGAAGCTTTCTTT. This codes for CASSLLAGMNTEAFF.

The CDR3 bases are TGTGCCAGCATCCGTCCGGGGGGGAACAATGAGCAGTTCTTC. Residues: CASIRPGGNNEQFF. The genes are TRBV6-1 and TRBJ2-1; TRBD2 aligns across 8 bases. V lost 7 bases, J lost 5 bases, and 7 bases stayed unmatched. CDR1 MNHNS and CDR2 SASEGT come from the germline V gene. This CDR3 comprises 14 residues.

The V gene is TRBV29-1, the J gene TRBJ2-1; 13 positions agree with TRBD2. V was pared by 8 bases and J by 5 bases, with 9 bases of the junction left unmatched. The CDR3 has 15 amino acids. Germline CDR1 reads SQVTM; CDR2 reads ANQGSEA. The CDR3 spells CSFLSGTSGNNEQFF. CDR3 bases: TGCAGCTTCCTTTCGGGGACTAGCGGGAACAATGAGCAGTTCTTC.

The chain joins TRBV7-2 to TRBJ1-1; D might be TRBD1 (6 bases). The CDR3 has 15 residues. Trimming shortened V by 5 bases and J by 3 bases, and 16 bases separated the two germline ends. CDR1 and CDR2 (germline): SGHTA, FQGNSA. The CDR3 sequence is CASSTQGFSYTEAFF. CDR3 coding DNA: TGTGCCAGCAGCACACAGGGCTTTTCCTACACTGAAGCTTTCTTT.

This chain joins TRBV19 and TRBJ1-1; D possibly corresponds to TRBD1 (6 bases). This CDR3 region has 16 residues. CDR1 and CDR2 (germline): LNHDA, SQIVND (reference sequence). Trimming cost V 6 bases and J 3 bases, with 20 bases left between them. The CDR3: CASRPTGRGRDTEAFF. The CDR3 nucleotides are TGTGCCAGTAGGCCCACCGGCAGGGGCAGGGACACTGAAGCTTTCTTT.

This clone has only one observation. The gene calls are TRBV18 and TRBJ2-5; 7 nucleotides line up with TRBD1. Germline values: CDR1 KGHSH, CDR2 LQKENI. V trimming: 3 bases; J trimming: 3 bases; junction bases outside the gene matches: 1. CDR3 size: 13 residues. The CDR3: CASSPGTEETQYF. The CDR3 DNA is TGTGCCAGCTCACCCGGGACAGAAGAGACCCAGTACTTC.

J is TRBJ2-3 and V is TRBV7-2; unclear D gene. This CDR3 has 16 amino acids. Trimming left V 2 bases short and J 6 bases short, with 18 bases between. Looked up from germline, CDR1 is SGHTA and CDR2 is FQGNSA. This CDR3 reads CASSLILSTVGDTQYF. The CDR3 DNA sequence: TGTGCCAGCAGCTTAATACTTAGCACCGTAGGTGATACGCAGTATTTT.

CDR3 region: CASSLMGGGGANVLTF. As DNA, the CDR3 is TGTGCCAGCAGTTTAATGGGGGGTGGTGGGGCCAACGTCCTGACTTTC. The chain has TRBV28 and TRBJ2-6; perhaps TRBD2 as D (6 bases). Germline CDR1 reads MDHEN; CDR2 reads SYDVKM. V dropped 2 bases and J dropped 3 bases, with 11 bases sitting between them. This CDR3 spans 16 amino acids.

CDR3 coding DNA: TGTGCCAGCAGCTTAGTTCGCACAGGCCGACGCGAGCAGTACTTC. Protein: CASSLVRTGRREQYF. V usage is TRBV7-2 and J usage is TRBJ2-7; weak D call: TRBD1 (5 bases). Per germline, CDR1 SGHTA and CDR2 FQGNSA. V lost 1 base, J lost 6 bases, and 16 bases lay in between. CDR3 size: 15 residues.

This chain uses TRBV5-6 with TRBJ2-3, with D tentatively TRBD1 (5 bases). CDR1 is SGHDT and CDR2 is YYEEEE in the germline V gene. The germline V and J ends were trimmed by 7 bases and 5 bases, with 14 bases remaining between them. This CDR3 has 13 residues. The CDR3 nucleotides read TGTGCCAGCCGGATAGGGGTAATAGATACGCAGTATTTT. It is translated as CASRIGVIDTQYF.